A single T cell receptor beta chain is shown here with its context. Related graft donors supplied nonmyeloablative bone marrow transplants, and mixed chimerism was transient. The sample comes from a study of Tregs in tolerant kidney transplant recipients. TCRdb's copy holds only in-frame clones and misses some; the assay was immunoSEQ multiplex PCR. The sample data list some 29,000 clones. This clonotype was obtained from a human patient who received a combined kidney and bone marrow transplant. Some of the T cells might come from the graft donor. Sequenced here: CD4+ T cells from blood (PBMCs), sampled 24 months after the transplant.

Partial CDR3 DNA: TGTGCCAGCACCCAGGGGGGCGGCGACTATGGC. Amino acids: CASTQGGGDYG. The full-length CDR3 reads as CASTQGGGDYGYTF. The chain combines TRBV7-3 with TRBJ1-2; 7 bases agree with TRBD1. From the germline J gene comes the end of the CDR3, since the read stops 3 residues before it. V trimming: 7 bases; J trimming: 3 bases; junction bases outside the gene matches: 8. CDR1 is SGHTA and CDR2 is FQGTGA in the germline V gene. The CDR3 has 14 residues.